Each of the 20 T cell receptor beta chains below was sequenced from the same sample in a study of response to subunit inactivated influenza vaccine. One entry per CDR3 protein, called by TCRdb with MiXCR from the RT-PCR reads. The sample contains 250,000 to 350,000 distinct CDR3 sequences, approximately 23% of which appear only once. This sample comprised PBMCs from blood, obtained 21 months after vaccination. All receptors come from a man between 50 and 70 years old who received an inactivated influenza vaccine.

V gene TRBV6-2 or TRBV6-3 combines with J gene TRBJ1-2; no clear D gene. V was cut by 2 bases and J by 0 bases, with 13 bases left in between. CDR1 is MNHEY and CDR2 is SVGEGT in the germline V gene. The CDR3 covers 16 residues. In DNA form, the CDR3 reads TGTGCCAGCAGTTACCTAAGCCGGACGGCTAACTATGGCTACACCTTC. It specifies CASSYLSRTANYGYTF.

The chain joins TRBV20-1 to TRBJ1-5; D might be TRBD1 (5 bases). Looked up from germline, CDR1 is DFQATT and CDR2 is SNEGSKA (reference sequence). The V and J ends lost 5 bases and 4 bases respectively, with 12 bases between them. This CDR3 is 13 amino acids long. CDR3: CSAYRDYNQPQHF. CDR3 nucleotide sequence: TGCAGTGCTTACCGGGACTATAATCAGCCCCAGCATTTT.

This clonotype came up many times. The genes are TRBV28 and TRBJ1-2; no clear D. Trimming took 4 bases from V and 5 from J, leaving 5 bases between them. CDR1 is MDHEN and CDR2 is SYDVKM in the germline V gene. The CDR3 runs to 11 residues. Written as DNA, the CDR3 is TGTGCCAGCAGTTCCGATTATGGCTACACCTTC. Residues: CASSSDYGYTF.

The V and J genes are TRBV20-1 and TRBJ2-1, with 13 bases lining up with TRBD2. CDR3 length: 14 residues. From germline, CDR1 is DFQATT and CDR2 SNEGSKA (reference sequence). V shed 5 bases and J 9 bases; nucleotides not matched to a gene: 7. The CDR3, as DNA: TGCAGTGCTCCCGGGACTAGCGGGAATGTTGAGCAGTTCTTC. Its translation is CSAPGTSGNVEQFF.

The CDR3 bases are TGTGCCAGCAGCTTAAGGACTAGCAGAGGTACAGATACGCAGTATTTT. Its translation: CASSLRTSRGTDTQYF. The V and J genes are TRBV7-9 and TRBJ2-3; TRBD2 matches at 8 bases. Germline V gene lookup returns CDR1 SEHNR and CDR2 FQNEAQ (reference sequence). The CDR3 totals 16 residues. V trimming: 2 bases; J trimming: 3 bases; junction bases outside the gene matches: 7. Complete variable domain (other parts from reference TRBV7-9 and TRBJ2-3): DTGVSQNPRHKITKRGQNVTFRCDPISEHNRLYWYRQTLGQGPEFLTYFQNEAQLEKSRLLSDRFSAERPKGSFSTLEIQRTEQGDSAMYLCASSLRTSRGTDTQYFGPGTRLTVL.

The V and J genes are TRBV27 and TRBJ2-7; no reliable D call. V lost 5 bases, J lost 2 bases, and 10 bases lay in between. This CDR3 comprises 13 residues. Germline V gene lookup returns CDR1 MNHEY and CDR2 SMNVEV (reference sequence). CDR3 in amino acids: CASSIHRTYEQYF. CDR3 bases: TGTGCCAGCAGTATACATCGGACCTACGAGCAGTACTTC.

The CDR3 region has the DNA TGTGCCAGCAGTACCGGGACAGGGACCGATCAGCCCCAGCATTTT. Residues: CASSTGTGTDQPQHF. The rearrangement uses TRBV28 and TRBJ1-5; 9 bases fit TRBD1. CDR1 and CDR2 from the germline V gene are MDHEN and SYDVKM. The CDR3 extends over 15 amino acids. V lost 5 bases and J lost 5; bases outside the gene matches: 7.

This clonotype was seen more than once but under ten times. This chain uses TRBV7-2 with TRBJ2-2, with 7 bases that match TRBD1. The CDR3 is 14 amino acids. The V and J ends lost 10 bases and 0 bases, in that order; junction bases with no gene match: 5. Germline CDR1 is SGHTA and CDR2 is FQGNSA. The chain's CDR3 is CATDRASNTGELFF. As DNA, the CDR3 is TGTGCCACCGACAGGGCGTCGAACACCGGGGAGCTGTTTTTT.

The V and J genes are TRBV28 and TRBJ2-5, with 7 positions matching TRBD2. The CDR3 has 16 amino acids. J gave up 3 bases and V 5 bases, and 12 bases lay outside the gene matches. Germline loops: CDR1 MDHEN, CDR2 SYDVKM. As DNA, the CDR3 is TGTGCCAGCAGTCCCCGGCTGGGGCTAGCGGAAGAGACCCAGTACTTC. Translation gives CASSPRLGLAEETQYF.

This clonotype was seen many times. The chain combines TRBV5-6 with TRBJ2-6, with 13 bases aligning to TRBD2. Germline assignment: CDR1 SGHDT and CDR2 YYEEEE. V lost 1 base and J lost 2; bases outside the gene matches: 9. This CDR3 comprises 20 residues. The CDR3 DNA is TGTGCCAGCAGCTTGAGTAGGACTAGCGGGAGCAGAGCTGGGGCCAACGTCCTGACTTTC. Translation gives CASSLSRTSGSRAGANVLTF.

The V and J genes are TRBV10-3 and TRBJ1-5; D is possibly TRBD1 (5 bases). Trimming cost V 6 bases and J 4 bases, with 16 bases left between them. The CDR3 length is 15 residues. Per germline, CDR1 ENHRY and CDR2 SYGVKD. CDR3: CAIRSGEGKNQPQHF. The CDR3 DNA sequence: TGTGCCATCAGGTCGGGGGAGGGTAAGAATCAGCCCCAGCATTTT.

This clonotype was seen a handful of times. This CDR3 is CASSQDSQDSSGNTIYF. The CDR3 coding sequence is TGCGCCAGCAGCCAAGATTCCCAGGACAGTTCTGGAAACACCATATATTTT. J is TRBJ1-3 and V is TRBV4-1; TRBD1 is a possible D gene (6 bases). CDR1 and CDR2 (germline): MGHRA, YSYEKL. This CDR3 is 17 amino acids long. V lost 0 bases and J 1 base, leaving 13 bases between the germline ends.

The chain is built from TRBV5-1 and TRBJ1-1; 8 positions agree with TRBD1. This CDR3 has 15 amino acids. V dropped 1 base and J dropped 3; count of bases not matched to a gene: 5. Germline lookup yields CDR1 SGHRS and CDR2 YFSETQ. The CDR3 DNA reads as TGCGCCAGCAGCTTGCAGGGGGCTGGAGACACTGAAGCTTTCTTT. Amino acids: CASSLQGAGDTEAFF.

This clonotype has a handful of counts. CDR3 region: CASTDHSNQPQHF. The CDR3 nucleotides read TGTGCCAGCACGGACCATAGCAATCAGCCCCAGCATTTT. V and J are TRBV6-2 or TRBV6-3 and TRBJ1-5; D not certain. Germline V CDR1 and CDR2: MNHEY, SVGEGT. The germline V and J ends were trimmed by 7 bases and 0 bases, with 7 bases remaining between them. The CDR3 is 13 residues long.

The gene calls are TRBV7-9 and TRBJ2-3; 10 positions match TRBD1. The CDR3 totals 15 residues. J lost 7 bases, V lost 2 bases, and 6 bases had no gene match. The V gene's germline CDR1 is SEHNR and CDR2 FQNEAQ (reference sequence). The CDR3 loop is CASSLTGQGQYTQYF. The CDR3 nucleotides are TGTGCCAGCAGCTTAACGGGACAGGGGCAGTATACGCAGTATTTT.

This rearrangement joins TRBV20-1 to TRBJ1-5; D possibly corresponds to TRBD1 (5 bases). The V end was cut by 0 bases, the J end by 0 bases, with 9 bases between. Germline V CDR1 and CDR2: DFQATT, SNEGSKA (reference sequence). CDR3 size: 15 residues. The CDR3 DNA follows: TGCAGTGCTAGAGAGGGGACCTATAGCAATCAGCCCCAGCATTTT. It yields the protein CSAREGTYSNQPQHF.

This clonotype has more than one count but fewer than ten. The chain couples TRBV20-1 to TRBJ1-5; tentative D call: TRBD1 (6 bases). V was pared by 5 bases and J by 6 bases, with 23 bases between. CDR3 length equals 16 residues. CDR1 is DFQATT, CDR2 SNEGSKA, per germline (reference sequence). The CDR3 sequence is CSALLTGPGAGQPQHF. The DNA of the CDR3 is TGCAGTGCTTTACTCACAGGGCCAGGTGCAGGTCAGCCCCAGCATTTT.

This clonotype was counted only a few times. The genes are TRBV6-2 or TRBV6-3 and TRBJ2-7, with D tentatively TRBD2 (5 bases). Germline V lookup: CDR1 MNHEY, CDR2 SVGEGT. Trimming stripped 6 bases from V and 2 bases from J, with 11 bases between. The CDR3 consists of 13 residues. The CDR3 protein is CASRTTPTYEQYF. DNA for the CDR3: TGTGCCAGCAGGACTACTCCTACCTACGAGCAGTACTTC.

The V call is TRBV5-1, the J call TRBJ1-1; D unresolved. CDR1 and CDR2 (germline): SGHRS, YFSETQ. The CDR3 sequence is 14 residues long. V was trimmed by 1 base and J by 1 base, leaving 8 bases between them. CDR3 protein: CASSLRYSNTEAFF. CDR3 DNA: TGCGCCAGCAGCTTGCGATACTCGAACACTGAAGCTTTCTTT.

As to this clonotype: This may stem from a read error, because a much larger clone lies one nucleotide away. V gene TRBV6-5 combines with J gene TRBJ1-3; no definite D call. Germline lookup yields CDR1 MNHEY and CDR2 SVGAGI. The germline V and J ends were trimmed by 2 bases and 4 bases, with 9 bases remaining between them. The CDR3 loop spans 14 amino acids. The CDR3 loop reads CASSYETRGNTIYF. In nucleotides, the CDR3 is TGTGCCAGCAGTTACGAGACCAGGGGAAACACCATATATTTT.